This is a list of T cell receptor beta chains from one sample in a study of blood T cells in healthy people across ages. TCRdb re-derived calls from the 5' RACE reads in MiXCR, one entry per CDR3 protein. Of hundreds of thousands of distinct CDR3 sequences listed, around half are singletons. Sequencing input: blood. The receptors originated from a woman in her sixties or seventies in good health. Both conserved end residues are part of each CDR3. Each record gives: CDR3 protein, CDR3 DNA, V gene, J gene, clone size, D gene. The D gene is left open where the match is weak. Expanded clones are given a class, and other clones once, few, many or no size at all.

cdr3_aa: CASSLAPGLAGYNEQFF; cdr3_nt: TGTGCCAGCAGCTTGGCTCCGGGACTAGCGGGGTACAATGAGCAGTTCTTC; v_call: TRBV7-2; j_call: TRBJ2-1; clone_size: .; d_call: TRBD2
cdr3_aa: CASSLSRVYYPYNEQFF; cdr3_nt: TGTGCCAGCAGTTTGAGTCGGGTCTACTACCCCTACAATGAGCAGTTCTTC; v_call: TRBV28; j_call: TRBJ2-1; clone_size: once; d_call: .
cdr3_aa: CASSHTPNYGYTF; cdr3_nt: TGTGCCAGCAGCCATACACCCAACTATGGCTACACCTTC; v_call: TRBV7-2; j_call: TRBJ1-2; clone_size: .; d_call: .
cdr3_aa: CASSQHKTSGSTDTQYF; cdr3_nt: TGCGCCAGCAGCCAACACAAGACTAGCGGTAGCACAGATACGCAGTATTTT; v_call: TRBV4-1; j_call: TRBJ2-3; clone_size: few; d_call: TRBD2
cdr3_aa: CASSLYAVGSWEQFF; cdr3_nt: TGTGCCAGCAGTTTATATGCGGTGGGATCTTGGGAGCAGTTCTTC; v_call: TRBV27; j_call: TRBJ2-1; clone_size: once; d_call: .
cdr3_aa: CSVHVPGLEQYF; cdr3_nt: TGCAGCGTCCACGTCCCGGGACTAGAACAGTACTTC; v_call: TRBV29-1; j_call: TRBJ2-5; clone_size: .; d_call: TRBD2
cdr3_aa: CASSLQGFEQYF; cdr3_nt: TGTGCCAGCAGTTTACAGGGGTTCGAGCAGTACTTC; v_call: TRBV6-2/TRBV6-3; j_call: TRBJ2-7; clone_size: .; d_call: TRBD1
cdr3_aa: CASSLGQKPGANVLTF; cdr3_nt: TGTGCCAGCAGCTTAGGCCAAAAACCTGGGGCCAACGTCCTGACTTTC; v_call: TRBV11-2; j_call: TRBJ2-6; clone_size: .; d_call: .
cdr3_aa: CATSRDPSGGSYEQFF; cdr3_nt: TGTGCCACCAGCAGAGATCCTAGCGGCGGGAGCTATGAGCAGTTCTTC; v_call: TRBV15; j_call: TRBJ2-1; clone_size: many; d_call: TRBD2
cdr3_aa: CASSFRGISTDTQYF; cdr3_nt: TGTGCCAGCAGTTTCAGGGGTATTAGCACAGATACGCAGTATTTT; v_call: TRBV12-3/TRBV12-4; j_call: TRBJ2-3; clone_size: .; d_call: .
cdr3_aa: CASSPRGLGANVLTF; cdr3_nt: TGTGCCAGCAGTCCAAGGGGCCTGGGGGCCAACGTCCTGACTTTC; v_call: TRBV12-3/TRBV12-4; j_call: TRBJ2-6; clone_size: .; d_call: .
cdr3_aa: CASSRDRAYSNNEQFF; cdr3_nt: TGTGCCAGCAGTAGGGACAGGGCTTATTCCAACAATGAGCAGTTCTTC; v_call: TRBV6-2/TRBV6-3; j_call: TRBJ2-1; clone_size: .; d_call: TRBD1
cdr3_aa: CSASSYSEWSYEQYF; cdr3_nt: TGCAGTGCCTCTTCTTATAGCGAGTGGTCCTACGAGCAGTACTTC; v_call: TRBV20-1; j_call: TRBJ2-7; clone_size: .; d_call: .
cdr3_aa: CASSLQGEYNEQFF; cdr3_nt: TGCGCCAGCAGCTTGCAGGGAGAATACAATGAGCAGTTCTTC; v_call: TRBV5-1; j_call: TRBJ2-1; clone_size: .; d_call: .
cdr3_aa: CASSQRISGSTGNEQFF; cdr3_nt: TGCGCCAGCAGCCAAAGGATTAGCGGGAGTACGGGCAATGAGCAGTTCTTC; v_call: TRBV4-3; j_call: TRBJ2-1; clone_size: .; d_call: TRBD2
cdr3_aa: CASGGGVNQPQHF; cdr3_nt: TGTGCCAGCGGAGGCGGAGTTAATCAGCCCCAGCATTTT; v_call: TRBV11-1; j_call: TRBJ1-5; clone_size: few; d_call: .
cdr3_aa: CASSYNDRGKAEAFF; cdr3_nt: TGTGCCAGCAGTTACAACGACAGGGGAAAGGCTGAAGCTTTCTTT; v_call: TRBV6-5; j_call: TRBJ1-1; clone_size: few; d_call: TRBD1
cdr3_aa: CASSNEADSYEQYF; cdr3_nt: TGTGCCAGCAGCAACGAGGCGGATTCCTACGAGCAGTACTTC; v_call: TRBV4-2; j_call: TRBJ2-7; clone_size: .; d_call: .
cdr3_aa: CSVLLTTGPNSPLHF; cdr3_nt: TGCAGCGTCCTCCTAACCACAGGGCCCAATTCACCCCTCCACTTT; v_call: TRBV29-1; j_call: TRBJ1-6; clone_size: .; d_call: .
cdr3_aa: CASTRGKYEQYF; cdr3_nt: TGTGCCAGCACCCGAGGGAAGTACGAGCAGTACTTC; v_call: TRBV28; j_call: TRBJ2-7; clone_size: .; d_call: .
cdr3_aa: CATSRGWLLESINEQFF; cdr3_nt: TGTGCCACCAGCAGAGGCTGGCTGCTAGAGAGTATTAATGAGCAGTTCTTC; v_call: TRBV15; j_call: TRBJ2-1; clone_size: few; d_call: .
cdr3_aa: CASSLTSARQETQYF; cdr3_nt: TGTGCCAGCAGCTTGACTAGCGCGCGACAAGAGACCCAGTACTTC; v_call: TRBV7-8; j_call: TRBJ2-5; clone_size: .; d_call: TRBD2
cdr3_aa: CASSSRDRGDEKLFF; cdr3_nt: TGTGCCAGCAGCTCCCGGGACAGGGGAGATGAAAAACTGTTTTTT; v_call: TRBV7-9; j_call: TRBJ1-4; clone_size: .; d_call: TRBD1
cdr3_aa: CAISETGLGDEQYF; cdr3_nt: TGTGCCATCAGTGAAACGGGACTAGGTGACGAGCAGTACTTC; v_call: TRBV10-3; j_call: TRBJ2-7; clone_size: .; d_call: TRBD2
cdr3_aa: CSARPTSGVTDTQYF; cdr3_nt: TGCAGTGCTAGACCTACTAGCGGAGTCACAGATACGCAGTATTTT; v_call: TRBV20-1; j_call: TRBJ2-3; clone_size: .; d_call: TRBD2
cdr3_aa: CASRPLGGSYEQYF; cdr3_nt: TGTGCCAGCAGACCGCTCGGAGGTTCCTACGAGCAGTACTTC; v_call: TRBV6-6; j_call: TRBJ2-7; clone_size: few; d_call: .
cdr3_aa: CSARDRRAGGEQYF; cdr3_nt: TGCAGTGCTAGAGACCGGCGGGCAGGGGGCGAGCAGTACTTC; v_call: TRBV20-1; j_call: TRBJ2-7; clone_size: .; d_call: TRBD1
cdr3_aa: CASSQVGWGYTF; cdr3_nt: TGTGCCAGCAGCCAGGTCGGGTGGGGCTACACCTTC; v_call: TRBV12-3/TRBV12-4; j_call: TRBJ1-2; clone_size: .; d_call: .
cdr3_aa: CASREWGRQYF; cdr3_nt: TGTGCCAGCAGGGAATGGGGGCGGCAGTACTTC; v_call: TRBV6-6; j_call: TRBJ2-7; clone_size: .; d_call: .
cdr3_aa: CASRTASSGARNEQFF; cdr3_nt: TGTGCCAGCAGGACGGCGTCTAGCGGAGCCAGGAATGAGCAGTTCTTC; v_call: TRBV6-5; j_call: TRBJ2-1; clone_size: .; d_call: TRBD2
cdr3_aa: CASSQEWGREGLWSEQYF; cdr3_nt: TGCGCCAGCAGCCAGGAATGGGGGCGGGAGGGCCTTTGGAGTGAGCAGTACTTC; v_call: TRBV4-3; j_call: TRBJ2-7; clone_size: .; d_call: TRBD2
cdr3_aa: CASSSDSYYGYTF; cdr3_nt: TGCGCCAGCAGCTCCGACAGTTACTATGGCTACACCTTC; v_call: TRBV5-1; j_call: TRBJ1-2; clone_size: .; d_call: .
cdr3_aa: CASSSRAGTQYF; cdr3_nt: TGTGCCAGCAGCAGCAGGGCCGGTACGCAGTATTTT; v_call: TRBV7-3; j_call: TRBJ2-3; clone_size: .; d_call: .
cdr3_aa: CTSSYSGLAGDLLNNHEQFF; cdr3_nt: TGTACCAGCAGTTACTCGGGACTAGCGGGAGACCTCTTGAATAACCATGAGCAGTTCTTC; v_call: TRBV6-5; j_call: TRBJ2-1; clone_size: .; d_call: TRBD2
cdr3_aa: CSARLVSGEQFF; cdr3_nt: TGCAGTGCTAGACTAGTCTCTGGTGAGCAGTTCTTC; v_call: TRBV20-1; j_call: TRBJ2-1; clone_size: .; d_call: .
cdr3_aa: CSVPGTGVADTQYF; cdr3_nt: TGCAGCGTTCCCGGGACAGGGGTAGCAGATACGCAGTATTTT; v_call: TRBV29-1; j_call: TRBJ2-3; clone_size: few; d_call: TRBD1
cdr3_aa: CASSLVSWDSCNEQFF; cdr3_nt: TGTGCCAGCAGTTTAGTTTCGTGGGATAGCTGCAATGAGCAGTTCTTC; v_call: TRBV12-3/TRBV12-4; j_call: TRBJ2-1; clone_size: .; d_call: .
cdr3_aa: CASSFFAYEQYF; cdr3_nt: TGTGCCAGCAGCTTCTTTGCCTACGAGCAGTACTTC; v_call: TRBV13; j_call: TRBJ2-7; clone_size: .; d_call: .
cdr3_aa: CASSVDRGRETQYF; cdr3_nt: TGTGCCAGCAGCGTCGACAGGGGTAGGGAGACCCAGTACTTC; v_call: TRBV11-1; j_call: TRBJ2-5; clone_size: once; d_call: TRBD1
cdr3_aa: CASSPVRQGSYEQYF; cdr3_nt: TGTGCCAGCTCACCAGTGCGACAGGGCTCCTACGAGCAGTACTTC; v_call: TRBV18; j_call: TRBJ2-7; clone_size: .; d_call: TRBD1
cdr3_aa: CAGSPRNRGANEQFF; cdr3_nt: TGTGCCGGCAGCCCCAGGAACAGGGGTGCCAATGAGCAGTTCTTC; v_call: TRBV7-9; j_call: TRBJ2-1; clone_size: .; d_call: TRBD1